This T cell receptor (beta chain) was found in a study of cytomegalovirus exposure and HLA in healthy donors. The study ran its PCR with 60 Vbeta and 13 Jbeta primers. Generated by immunoSEQ multiplex PCR, the TCRdb table keeps only in-frame clones and is missing some. This sample yields some 180,000 clones, of which 70% to 90% are seen a single time; about 2.4% belongs to the top ten. Study-wide results and caveats: Presence/absence comparisons presumed near-even sequencing depth among donors. Later work found that TCR association rates differed between HLA loci; DRB1 had the most and HLA-C the fewest.

About this clone itself: Its antigen is as yet unknown.

Trimming removed 5 bases from V and 7 bases from J, with 14 bases in between. The length of the CDR3 is 13 residues. The germline V gene encodes CDR1 SGHAT and CDR2 FQNNGV. Sequencing input: PBMCs. The sequence derives from a man younger than 40 in good health and CMV-seropositive. This sequence joins TRBV11-2 and TRBJ2-5; D gene ambiguous. DNA of the CDR3: TGTGCCAGCAGCCCAAGCAGGCCAGGGACCCAGTACTTC. It translates to CASSPSRPGTQYF.